Below, 10 T cell receptor beta chains from the same sample are listed, as sequenced in a study of shared clonotypes between healthy human individuals. Some clones are missing from TCRdb's copy, which holds only in-frame ones; the method was immunoSEQ multiplex PCR. The data hold 2,500,000 or so clones, with about 92% observed a single time. The sample consisted of naive CD4+ T cells sorted from blood. Documented subset: CD45RA+ positively selected. The receptors here all came from a man aged 18 to 29 in good health.

The V call is TRBV28, the J call TRBJ1-3; D perhaps matches TRBD1 (5 bases). Germline V gene lookup returns CDR1 MDHEN and CDR2 SYDVKM. CDR3 length: 16 residues. Between the trimmed V and J ends, which lost 6 bases and 0 bases, there was a span of 15 bases. As DNA, the CDR3 is TGTGCCAGCAGGACCTCGGGACTGTCCTCTGGAAACACCATATATTTT. Its protein is CASRTSGLSSGNTIYF.

V gene TRBV19 combines with J gene TRBJ1-1; TRBD1 might be the D (6 bases). The CDR3 sequence is 16 residues long. Trimming took 6 bases from V and 2 from J, leaving 19 bases between them. Germline values: CDR1 LNHDA, CDR2 SQIVND (reference sequence). Here the CDR3 reads CASSATPGTLNTEAFF. The CDR3 region has the DNA TGTGCCAGTAGCGCAACCCCCGGGACACTTAACACTGAAGCTTTCTTT.

The V gene is TRBV7-2, the J gene TRBJ2-5; TRBD1 matches at 10 bases. With 4 bases clipped from V and 3 bases from J, the junction kept 5 bases outside the gene matches. The germline gives CDR1 SGHTA, CDR2 FQGNSA. CDR3 size: 15 residues. Written as DNA, the CDR3 is TGTGCCAGCAGCTCGGGACAGGGGAGGGAAGAGACCCAGTACTTC. This gives the protein CASSSGQGREETQYF.

Concerning this clone itself: Other DNA sequences in this sample translate to the same CDR3. This chain connects TRBV2 to TRBJ2-5; D remains unclear. V lost 6 bases and J 0 bases, leaving 5 bases between the germline ends. The CDR3 consists of 12 residues. Germline lookup yields CDR1 SNHLY and CDR2 FYNNEI. For the CDR3, the DNA is TGTGCCAGCAGGACGGACCAAGAGACCCAGTACTTC. This encodes CASRTDQETQYF.

The chain employs TRBV5-4 and TRBJ2-5; a possible D gene is TRBD1 (6 bases). This CDR3 is built from 15 residues. V was clipped by 2 bases and J by 2 bases, with 13 bases between them. Germline-derived CDR1 and CDR2 are SGHNT and YYREEE (reference sequence). The CDR3 region is CASSFTDSFQETQYF. Here the CDR3 DNA reads TGTGCCAGCAGCTTCACGGACAGCTTTCAAGAGACCCAGTACTTC.

The chain uses TRBV7-2 and TRBJ2-5, with 7 nucleotides matching TRBD2. CDR1 SGHTA and CDR2 FQGNSA come from the germline V gene. The length of the CDR3 is 14 residues. After removal of 5 bases from V and 5 bases from J, the junction contained 8 bases not matched to a gene. CDR3 sequence (DNA): TGTGCCAGCAGCCCAGGGAGGGGAAGGGAGACCCAGTACTTC. This sequence encodes CASSPGRGRETQYF.

V gene TRBV30 combines with J gene TRBJ1-2; D not resolved. This CDR3 region has 12 residues. The ends were cut back, 2 bases at V and 5 bases at J, with 9 bases in the middle. CDR1 GTSNPN and CDR2 SVGIG come from the germline V gene (reference sequence). As DNA, the CDR3 is TGTGCCTGGAGTCGGGAGGATTATGGCTACACCTTC. This translates into CAWSREDYGYTF.

V is TRBV13 and J is TRBJ2-7, with 7 bases identical to TRBD1. With 8 bases clipped from V and 0 bases from J, the junction kept 13 bases outside the gene matches. Germline V lookup: CDR1 PRHDT, CDR2 FYEKMQ (reference sequence). The CDR3 sequence is 16 residues long. CDR3 residues: CASQLVGQGVSYEQYF. The CDR3 DNA follows: TGTGCCAGCCAACTTGTGGGGCAGGGGGTCTCCTACGAGCAGTACTTC. Full variable domain (missing parts from reference TRBV13 and TRBJ2-7): AAGVIQSPRHLIKEKRETATLKCYPIPRHDTVYWYQQGPGQDPQFLISFYEKMQSDKGSIPDRFSAQQFSDYHSELNMSSLELGDSALYFCASQLVGQGVSYEQYFGPGTRLTVT.

V is TRBV5-4 and J is TRBJ2-2; TRBD1 is a possible D gene (6 bases). The germline gives CDR1 SGHNT, CDR2 YYREEE (reference sequence). V was trimmed by 4 bases and J by 0 bases, leaving 13 bases between them. The CDR3 runs to 16 residues. Here the CDR3 reads CASSPGGQPNTGELFF. In DNA, the CDR3 is TGTGCCAGCAGCCCAGGAGGACAGCCGAACACCGGGGAGCTGTTTTTT.

The rearrangement uses TRBV30 and TRBJ2-2; 8 bases line up with TRBD1. Trimming took 3 bases from V and 7 from J; bases not matched to a gene: 7. The CDR3 is made up of 14 amino acids. Germline CDR1 reads GTSNPN; CDR2 reads SVGIG (reference sequence). This CDR3 reads CAWSSRGRDGELFF. DNA for the CDR3: TGTGCCTGGAGCTCCAGGGGGCGCGACGGGGAGCTGTTTTTT.